A single T cell receptor (beta chain) is shown here with its context. Looked up from germline, CDR1 is MNHNY and CDR2 is SVGAGI (reference sequence). The CDR3 runs 13 residues. Primers used in a second PCR of about 6 to 11 cycles were a sample-barcoded 5' primer and a J-beta primer mix. TCRdb called the 5' RACE reads again in MiXCR, with one record for every CDR3 protein. The sample lists around 970,000 distinct CDR3 sequences; just over 50% were seen once. These data originate in a study of blood T cells in healthy people across ages. Sequencing was carried out using blood. The clonotype was recovered from a woman aged 55-75 years in good health. V gene TRBV6-6 combines with J gene TRBJ2-5; D is possibly TRBD1 (6 bases). The end of the DNA aligns better with TRBJ2-7, so the J call may be wrong. CDR3 nucleotide sequence: TGTGCCAGCAGTCCCTGGACAGTTTACGAGCAGTACTTC. It is translated as CASSPWTVYEQYF.